This record looks at one TCR beta chain sequence and its context. The CDR3 runs to 15 residues. V lost 8 bases and J 0 bases, leaving 16 bases between the germline ends. CDR1 SGHTA and CDR2 FQGNSA come from the germline V gene. Arm-PCR of CDR3 regions and iRepertoire HTBI primers were the basis on which TCR beta libraries were built. TCRdb re-called the multiplex PCR reads with MiXCR, one entry per CDR3 protein. Among around 420,000 distinct CDR3 sequences, 15% were seen once, and the ten largest hold approximately 8%. The time point: newly diagnosed GD, antithyroid drugs for less than 3 months. From RNA extracted from PBMCs, the TCR library was made. These data come from a study of regulatory T cells in long-lasting Graves disease. These same records also appear under a second study, on T cells in Graves' hyperthyroidism and ophthalmopathy.

This specimen consisted of peripheral blood mononuclear cells (PBMCs), obtained at new diagnosis, from a patient treated with antithyroid drugs. The chain carries TRBV7-2 and TRBJ1-1, with D perhaps TRBD1 (5 bases). The clonotype comes from a woman aged 40-49 years with Graves disease. The CDR3 here is CASLPGVTMNTEAFF. For the CDR3, the DNA is TGTGCCAGCCTACCGGGGGTAACGATGAACACTGAAGCTTTCTTT.